The rows below give T cell receptor beta chains drawn from one sample of a study of PD-1 blockade in mismatch repair-deficient tumors. The data were produced by immunoSEQ multiplex PCR, yet TCRdb's version contains in-frame clones alone and is incomplete. The profile shows 38,000 or so clones, 70% to 90% of them singletons. The sequencing used peripheral blood, collected roughly 76 weeks after starting pembrolizumab. The receptors shown here come from an adult with mismatch repair-deficient cancer. Both conserved end residues are part of each CDR3. The D gene is left open where the match is weak. Clone size appears in some rows only: once, few, many, or a class for an expanded clone.

v_call: TRBV7-8; clone_size: .; d_call: .; j_call: TRBJ1-1; cdr3_nt: TGTGCCAGCAGCTTATCGGGCCAAATGAACACTGAAGCTTTCTTT; cdr3_aa: CASSLSGQMNTEAFF
v_call: TRBV7-8; clone_size: .; d_call: .; j_call: TRBJ1-2; cdr3_nt: TGTGCCAGCAGCTTGGGGACGGGAGGCTATGGCTACACCTTC; cdr3_aa: CASSLGTGGYGYTF
v_call: TRBV9; clone_size: .; d_call: .; j_call: TRBJ2-2; cdr3_nt: TGTGCCAGCAGCACTAGAGGTATTACGAACACCGGGGAGCTGTTTTTT; cdr3_aa: CASSTRGITNTGELFF
v_call: TRBV7-2; clone_size: .; d_call: .; j_call: TRBJ1-5; cdr3_nt: TGTGCCAGCAGCCCCGGATACTCTCAGCCCCAGCATTTT; cdr3_aa: CASSPGYSQPQHF
v_call: TRBV29-1; clone_size: .; d_call: .; j_call: TRBJ2-5; cdr3_nt: TGCAGCGTTGACTACCAAGAGACCCAGTACTTC; cdr3_aa: CSVDYQETQYF
v_call: TRBV11-2; clone_size: .; d_call: TRBD2; j_call: TRBJ2-2; cdr3_nt: TGTGCCAGCAGCTCCTCGGCCCCGGGACTAGTGAACACCGGGGAGCTGTTTTTT; cdr3_aa: CASSSSAPGLVNTGELFF
v_call: TRBV6-5; clone_size: .; d_call: .; j_call: TRBJ1-5; cdr3_nt: TGTGCCAGCACTCCCATAGCCCCCAATCAGCCCCAGCATTTT; cdr3_aa: CASTPIAPNQPQHF
v_call: TRBV2; clone_size: .; d_call: .; j_call: TRBJ1-5; cdr3_nt: TGTGCCAGCGGTCTTTCTTCGGGGGCCGAACAGCCCCAGCATTTT; cdr3_aa: CASGLSSGAEQPQHF
v_call: TRBV4-1; clone_size: .; d_call: TRBD2; j_call: TRBJ2-7; cdr3_nt: TGCGCCAGCAGCCTAACACTAGCGGGAGCTTACGAGCAGTACTTC; cdr3_aa: CASSLTLAGAYEQYF
v_call: TRBV11-2; clone_size: .; d_call: .; j_call: TRBJ2-1; cdr3_nt: TGTGCCACCAATGAGCAGTTCTTC; cdr3_aa: CATNEQFF
v_call: TRBV11-3; clone_size: .; d_call: TRBD1; j_call: TRBJ1-4; cdr3_nt: TGTGCCAGCAGCTCGAGACAGGGGGCAGCAACTAATGAAAAACTGTTTTTT; cdr3_aa: CASSSRQGAATNEKLFF
v_call: TRBV4-2; clone_size: .; d_call: .; j_call: TRBJ2-7; cdr3_nt: TGTGCCAGCAGCCAATACCCCTCGACAGTCTTTTATCCCTACGAGCAGTACTTC; cdr3_aa: CASSQYPSTVFYPYEQYF
v_call: TRBV14; clone_size: .; d_call: .; j_call: TRBJ1-1; cdr3_nt: TGTGCCAGCAGCCAAGATGGTGAGCTGACGACTGAAGCTTTCTTT; cdr3_aa: CASSQDGELTTEAFF
v_call: TRBV14; clone_size: .; d_call: .; j_call: TRBJ1-1; cdr3_nt: TGTGCCAGCAGCCCGGGGCCTGAAGCTTTCTTT; cdr3_aa: CASSPGPEAFF
v_call: TRBV14; clone_size: few; d_call: .; j_call: TRBJ1-1; cdr3_nt: TGTGCCAGCAGCCTGACTTTAAACACTGAAGCTTTCTTT; cdr3_aa: CASSLTLNTEAFF
v_call: TRBV9; clone_size: .; d_call: TRBD2; j_call: TRBJ2-3; cdr3_nt: TGTGCCAGCACTCCAGGGGGGACTAGCGGAAACACAGATACGCAGTATTTT; cdr3_aa: CASTPGGTSGNTDTQYF
v_call: TRBV19; clone_size: .; d_call: .; j_call: TRBJ2-3; cdr3_nt: TGTGCCAGTAGTATGCGCCCGGGACTCTTATACACAGATACGCAGTATTTT; cdr3_aa: CASSMRPGLLYTDTQYF
v_call: TRBV5-1; clone_size: .; d_call: TRBD1; j_call: TRBJ2-4; cdr3_nt: TGCGCCAGCAGCGTAACCCTGACAGGGGAGTGGGGAAACATTCAGTACTTC; cdr3_aa: CASSVTLTGEWGNIQYF
v_call: TRBV7-3; clone_size: once; d_call: TRBD2; j_call: TRBJ2-7; cdr3_nt: TGTGCCAGCAGCGCCTATCCCACTAGCGGGGCCATTTACGAGCAGTACTTC; cdr3_aa: CASSAYPTSGAIYEQYF
v_call: TRBV6-5; clone_size: .; d_call: .; j_call: TRBJ1-1; cdr3_nt: TGTGCCAGCACGAACCGCGGGAGGAACACTGAAGCTTTCTTT; cdr3_aa: CASTNRGRNTEAFF
v_call: TRBV4-3; clone_size: .; d_call: TRBD2; j_call: TRBJ2-1; cdr3_nt: TGCGCCAGCAGCCAAGATCCCTGGGTAGCGGGAGAAGAGCAGTTCTTC; cdr3_aa: CASSQDPWVAGEEQFF
v_call: TRBV5-1; clone_size: .; d_call: .; j_call: TRBJ2-1; cdr3_nt: TGCGCCAGCACCGCCATGTTGGGCTCCTACAATGAGCAGTTCTTC; cdr3_aa: CASTAMLGSYNEQFF
v_call: TRBV11-2; clone_size: once; d_call: .; j_call: TRBJ2-1; cdr3_nt: TGTGCCAGCAGCTTAGGAGCGGGACAAGGCAATACTATCCGGGGTGAGCAGTTCTTC; cdr3_aa: CASSLGAGQGNTIRGEQFF
v_call: TRBV11-3; clone_size: .; d_call: TRBD1; j_call: TRBJ1-1; cdr3_nt: TGTGCCAGCAGAAAAGGGGGCTCAGGGGACACTGAAGCTTTCTTT; cdr3_aa: CASRKGGSGDTEAFF
v_call: TRBV7-3; clone_size: few; d_call: TRBD1; j_call: TRBJ2-6; cdr3_nt: TGTGCCAGCAGGCCCCCCGGACAGGGGATTCCTGGGGCCAACGTCCTGACTTTC; cdr3_aa: CASRPPGQGIPGANVLTF
v_call: TRBV7-9; clone_size: .; d_call: .; j_call: TRBJ1-5; cdr3_nt: TGTGCCAGCAGCTTTTCAGGGGATCAGCCCCAGCATTTT; cdr3_aa: CASSFSGDQPQHF
v_call: TRBV6-5; clone_size: medium-sized; d_call: .; j_call: TRBJ2-7; cdr3_nt: TGTGCCAGCAGTTACACTTCAGATAGATCATCCTACGAGCAGTACTTC; cdr3_aa: CASSYTSDRSSYEQYF